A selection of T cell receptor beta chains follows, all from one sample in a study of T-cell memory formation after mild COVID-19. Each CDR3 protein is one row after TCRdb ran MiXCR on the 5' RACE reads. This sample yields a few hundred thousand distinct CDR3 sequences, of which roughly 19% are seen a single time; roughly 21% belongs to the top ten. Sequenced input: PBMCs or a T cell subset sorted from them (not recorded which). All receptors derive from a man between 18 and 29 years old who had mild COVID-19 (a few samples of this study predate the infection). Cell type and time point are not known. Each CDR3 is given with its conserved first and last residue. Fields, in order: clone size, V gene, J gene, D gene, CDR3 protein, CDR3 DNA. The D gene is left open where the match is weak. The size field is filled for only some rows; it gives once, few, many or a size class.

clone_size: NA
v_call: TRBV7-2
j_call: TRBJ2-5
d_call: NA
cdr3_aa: CASSLARMETQYF
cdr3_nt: TGTGCCAGCAGCTTAGCGCGCATGGAGACCCAGTACTTC

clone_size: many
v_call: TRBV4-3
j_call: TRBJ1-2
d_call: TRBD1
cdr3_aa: CASSLDRTYGYTF
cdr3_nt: TGCGCCAGCAGCCTGGACAGGACCTATGGCTACACCTTC

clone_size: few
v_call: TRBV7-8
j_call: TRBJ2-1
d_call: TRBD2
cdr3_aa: CASSLSVTSVNNEQFF
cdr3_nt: TGTGCCAGCAGCTTATCGGTGACTAGCGTTAACAATGAGCAGTTCTTC

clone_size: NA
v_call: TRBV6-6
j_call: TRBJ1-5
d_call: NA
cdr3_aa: CASSYNVGSKLNQPQHF
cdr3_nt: TGTGCCAGCAGTTACAATGTAGGTTCAAAGCTAAATCAGCCCCAGCATTTT

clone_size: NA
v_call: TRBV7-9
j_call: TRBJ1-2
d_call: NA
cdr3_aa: CASSRSGDTF
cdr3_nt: TGTGCCAGCAGCCGTTCAGGGGACACCTTC

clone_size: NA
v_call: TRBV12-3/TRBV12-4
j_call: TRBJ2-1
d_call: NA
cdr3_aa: CASSFGGTNEQFF
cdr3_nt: TGTGCCAGCAGTTTCGGGGGGACAAATGAGCAGTTCTTC

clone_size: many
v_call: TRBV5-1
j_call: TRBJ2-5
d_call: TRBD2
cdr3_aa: CASATTGGAFQTQYF
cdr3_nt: TGCGCCAGCGCCACGACCGGGGGGGCTTTTCAGACCCAGTACTTC

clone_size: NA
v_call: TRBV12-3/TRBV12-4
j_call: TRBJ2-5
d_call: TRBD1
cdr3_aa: CASSSHRTGRQETQYF
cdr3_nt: TGTGCCAGCAGTTCCCACAGGACAGGCCGCCAAGAGACCCAGTACTTC

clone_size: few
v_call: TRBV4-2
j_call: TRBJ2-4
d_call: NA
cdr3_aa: CASSQDPRPGAGNIQYF
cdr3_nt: TGTGCCAGCAGCCAAGATCCCAGGCCGGGGGCGGGAAACATTCAGTACTTC

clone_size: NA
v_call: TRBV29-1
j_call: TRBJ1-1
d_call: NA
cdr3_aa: CSVLDGANTEAFF
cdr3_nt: TGCAGCGTTTTGGACGGAGCCAACACTGAAGCTTTCTTT

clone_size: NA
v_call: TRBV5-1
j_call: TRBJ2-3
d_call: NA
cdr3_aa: CASSLFGGVFTDTQYF
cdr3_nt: TGCGCCAGCAGCTTGTTTGGAGGGGTATTCACAGATACGCAGTATTTT

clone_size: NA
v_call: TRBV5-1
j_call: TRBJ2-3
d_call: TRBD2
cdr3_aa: CASSLGTSGKSTDTQYF
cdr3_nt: TGCGCCAGCAGCTTGGGGACTAGCGGTAAGAGCACAGATACGCAGTATTTT

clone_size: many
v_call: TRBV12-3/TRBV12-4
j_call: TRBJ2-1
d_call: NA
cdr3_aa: CASSPGPGNEQFF
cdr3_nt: TGTGCCAGCAGCCCCGGGCCTGGCAATGAGCAGTTCTTC

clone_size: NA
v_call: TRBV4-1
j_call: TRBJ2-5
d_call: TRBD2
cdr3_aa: CASRLIAGEETQYF
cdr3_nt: TGCGCCAGCAGGCTTATAGCGGGGGAAGAGACCCAGTACTTC

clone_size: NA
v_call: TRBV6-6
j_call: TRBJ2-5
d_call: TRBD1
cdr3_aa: CASRRQGSPPYETQYF
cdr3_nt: TGTGCCAGCAGAAGACAGGGGTCCCCCCCTTATGAGACCCAGTACTTC

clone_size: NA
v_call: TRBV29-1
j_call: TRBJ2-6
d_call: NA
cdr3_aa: CSVDSRTAGANVLTF
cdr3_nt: TGCAGCGTTGATAGCCGGACAGCTGGGGCCAACGTCCTGACTTTC

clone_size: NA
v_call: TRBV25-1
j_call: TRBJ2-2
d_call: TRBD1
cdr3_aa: CASSARTGFLVTGELFF
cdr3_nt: TGTGCCAGCAGTGCAAGGACAGGCTTTCTAGTCACCGGGGAGCTGTTTTTT

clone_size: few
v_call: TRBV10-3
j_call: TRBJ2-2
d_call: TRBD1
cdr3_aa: CAISELQGYGELFF
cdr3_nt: TGTGCCATCAGTGAGCTACAGGGGTACGGGGAGCTGTTTTTT

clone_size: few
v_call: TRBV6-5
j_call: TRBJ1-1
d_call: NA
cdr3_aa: CASSYLRGTNTEAFF
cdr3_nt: TGTGCCAGCAGTTACTTAAGGGGGACAAACACTGAAGCTTTCTTT

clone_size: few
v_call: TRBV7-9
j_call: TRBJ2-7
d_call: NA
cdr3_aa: CASSLAEGSYEQYF
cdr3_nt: TGTGCCAGCAGCTTAGCGGAGGGGTCGTACGAGCAGTACTTC

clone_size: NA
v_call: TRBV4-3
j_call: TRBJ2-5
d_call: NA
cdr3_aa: CASSRTGLGGETQYF
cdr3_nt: TGCGCCAGCAGCCGAACCGGACTTGGGGGGGAGACCCAGTACTTC

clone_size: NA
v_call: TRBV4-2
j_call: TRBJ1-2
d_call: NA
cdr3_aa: CASSQDSGEHTF
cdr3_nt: TGTGCCAGCAGCCAAGATTCCGGGGAACACACCTTC

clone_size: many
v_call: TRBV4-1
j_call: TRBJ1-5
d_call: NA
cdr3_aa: CASSQLPLGGWQPQHF
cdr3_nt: TGCGCCAGCAGCCAACTCCCACTCGGAGGGTGGCAGCCCCAGCATTTT

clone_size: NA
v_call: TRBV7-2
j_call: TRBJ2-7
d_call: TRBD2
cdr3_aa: CASSLGPGTSGNEQYF
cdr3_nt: TGTGCCAGCAGCTTAGGTCCTGGGACTAGCGGGAACGAGCAGTACTTC

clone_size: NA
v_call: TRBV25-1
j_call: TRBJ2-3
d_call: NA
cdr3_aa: CASSTYTTDTQYF
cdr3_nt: TGTGCCAGCAGTACCTACACAACAGATACGCAGTATTTT

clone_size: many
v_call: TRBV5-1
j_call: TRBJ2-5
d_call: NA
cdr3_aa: CASSLGAGETQYF
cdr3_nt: TGCGCCAGCAGCTTGGGGGCAGGAGAGACCCAGTACTTC

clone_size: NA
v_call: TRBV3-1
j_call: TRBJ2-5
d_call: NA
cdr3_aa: CASRPQWGAVETQYF
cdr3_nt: TGTGCCAGCAGACCCCAGTGGGGGGCTGTAGAGACCCAGTACTTC

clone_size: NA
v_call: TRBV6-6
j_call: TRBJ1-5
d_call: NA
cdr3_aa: CASSGTEDRSSNQPQHF
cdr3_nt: TGTGCCAGCAGTGGAACAGAAGATAGGTCTAGCAATCAGCCCCAGCATTTT